This TCR beta chain was identified during a study of immune characterization of retroperitoneal liposarcoma. There are a few counts of this clonotype. V trimming: 1 base; J trimming: 7 bases; junction bases outside the gene matches: 5. The CDR3 covers 15 residues. MiXCR, run by TCRdb on the PCR reads, gives a single entry per CDR3 protein. The profile shows 9,900 or so distinct CDR3 sequences, 25% to 30% of them singletons. This clonotype was sampled from a male donor with retroperitoneal liposarcoma. The specimen was tumor tissue. The chain links TRBV12-3 or TRBV12-4 to TRBJ2-1, with TRBD2 matching 9 bases. This CDR3 reads CASSLVAGGLNEQFF. The CDR3 DNA sequence: TGTGCCAGCAGTTTAGTCGCGGGAGGGCTGAATGAGCAGTTCTTC.